This T cell receptor beta chain appears in the sequencing data of a study of breast tumors, draining lymph nodes, adjacent tissues. The table lists this clonotype with many counts. Its antigen remains unidentified. Breast cancer patients provided tissue from their axillary draining lymph nodes. CDR1 and CDR2 (germline): MNHEY, SMNVEV (reference sequence). The CDR3 runs to 14 residues. Trimming took off 0 bases at V and 5 bases at J, with 10 bases between the two ends. Study-level results: The data were judged consistent with most tumor T cells coming from lymph node and expanding in tumor. Tumor T cell lymph node origin was a supported hypothesis, not proven.

TCRdb processed the multiplex PCR reads anew with MiXCR; each CDR3 protein has one entry. The sample yields some 120,000 distinct CDR3 sequences, 21% seen once. The TCR originated in a female donor with breast cancer. Some clones in this sample may be carry-over from other donors' samples. The chain is built from TRBV27 and TRBJ2-5, with D perhaps TRBD1 (5 bases). Sequenced input: axillary lymph node tissue. The CDR3 sequence: CASSLSLGHETQYF. The DNA of the CDR3 is TGTGCCAGCAGTTTATCCTTGGGGCACGAGACCCAGTACTTC.